This TCR beta chain was documented in a study of blood T cell repertoires in COVID-19. Study details: Some COVID-19 samples were acute and others convalescent; all came from the United States, Italy and Spain.

Produced via immunoSEQ multiplex PCR; TCRdb's table is partial and in-frame only. This sample has some 520,000 clones, with roughly 89% found just once. Trimming took 4 bases from V and 6 from J; bases not matched to a gene: 5. The germline V gene has CDR1 KGHSH and CDR2 LQKENI. The CDR3 runs to 15 residues. V gene TRBV18 combines with J gene TRBJ1-5; 11 nucleotides line up with TRBD1. Source material: peripheral blood. The TCR comes from a man between 18 and 29 years old with COVID-19, enrolled during active disease. The CDR3 region is CASSLTGTGGQPQHF. CDR3 nucleotides: TGTGCCAGCTCACTAACCGGGACAGGGGGTCAGCCCCAGCATTTT.